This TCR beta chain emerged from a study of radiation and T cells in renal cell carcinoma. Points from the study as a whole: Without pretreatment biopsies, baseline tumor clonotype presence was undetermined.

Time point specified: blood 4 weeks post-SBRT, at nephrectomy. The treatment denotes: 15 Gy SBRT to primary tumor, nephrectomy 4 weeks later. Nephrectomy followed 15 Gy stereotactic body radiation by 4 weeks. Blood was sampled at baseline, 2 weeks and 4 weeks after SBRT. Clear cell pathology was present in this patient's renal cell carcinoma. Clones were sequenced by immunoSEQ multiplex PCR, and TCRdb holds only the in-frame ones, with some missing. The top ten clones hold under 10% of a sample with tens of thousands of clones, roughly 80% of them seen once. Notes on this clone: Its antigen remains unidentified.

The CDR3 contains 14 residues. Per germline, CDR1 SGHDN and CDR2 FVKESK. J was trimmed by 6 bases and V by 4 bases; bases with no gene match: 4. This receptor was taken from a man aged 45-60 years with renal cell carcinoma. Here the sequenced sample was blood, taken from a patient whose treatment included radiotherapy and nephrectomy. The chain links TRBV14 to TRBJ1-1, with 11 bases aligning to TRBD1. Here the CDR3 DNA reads TGTGCCAGCAGCCGAGGACAGGGGGCCTCTGAAGCTTTCTTT. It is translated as CASSRGQGASEAFF.